This T cell receptor beta chain is from a study of blood T cell repertoires in COVID-19. Overall study context: Acute-phase and convalescent COVID-19 samples originated in the United States, Italy and Spain. The cDNA or gDNA used as material had been derived from T cells, B-cell-depleted T cells, or PBMCs.

Methods used by the authors: Cell counts per sample came from amplifying reference gene primers. Using immunoSEQ multiplex PCR, the repertoire was profiled, and TCRdb retains in-frame clones only, with some absent. V and J calls and clone size are those listed in that table; D and trimming were worked out from the DNA. The sample carries tens of thousands of clones, over 65% recorded once. The receptor comes from a man in his forties or fifties with active or convalescent COVID-19. Sequencing was performed on peripheral blood.

CDR3 sequence: CASSLGDHREGYTF. CDR3 DNA sequence: TGCGCCAGCAGCTTGGGGGATCACAGGGAGGGCTACACCTTC. The chain links TRBV5-1 to TRBJ1-2; possibly TRBD1 for D (6 bases). Germline CDR1 SGHRS, CDR2 YFSETQ. This CDR3 has 14 residues. V was trimmed by 0 bases and J by 8 bases, leaving 14 bases between them.